This is a list of T cell receptor beta chains from one sample in a study of blood T cell repertoires in COVID-19. Assay used: immunoSEQ multiplex PCR; TCRdb lists only in-frame clones, some missing. This table holds about 45,000 clones, roughly 90% found once. The sample comprised peripheral blood. The receptors were sampled from a human donor in a cohort sampled during active COVID-19. CDR3s include the opening cysteine and the closing phenylalanine or tryptophan. A D gene is named only where the DNA matches it firmly.

v_call	j_call	d_call	cdr3_aa	cdr3_nt
TRBV4-3	TRBJ2-5	TRBD2	CASSLRGEKQETQYF	TGCGCCAGCAGCCTGCGGGGGGAAAAACAAGAGACCCAGTACTTC
TRBV4-2	TRBJ1-4	TRBD1	CASSQDPTGFGEKLFF	TGTGCCAGCAGCCAAGACCCGACAGGGTTTGGTGAAAAACTGTTTTTT
TRBV27	TRBJ1-6	-	CASSLGGEVSPLHF	TGTGCCAGCAGTTTAGGCGGGGAAGTGTCACCCCTCCACTTT
TRBV11-2	TRBJ2-7	TRBD2	CASSSIPGTSHEQYF	TGTGCCAGCAGCTCAATTCCCGGGACTAGCCACGAGCAGTACTTC
TRBV15	TRBJ2-4	TRBD2	CATSRPPGLENGIQYF	TGTGCCACCAGCAGACCCCCCGGACTAGAGAATGGCATTCAGTACTTC
TRBV3-1/TRBV3-2	TRBJ1-5	-	CASSQRDQPQHF	TGTGCCAGCAGCCAAAGAGATCAGCCCCAGCATTTT
TRBV24-1	TRBJ2-1	TRBD2	CATSASGRAYNEQFF	TGTGCCACCAGTGCTTCCGGGAGGGCCTACAATGAGCAGTTCTTC
TRBV29-1	TRBJ1-1	-	CSVVDRDTEAFF	TGCAGCGTGGTGGACAGAGACACTGAAGCTTTCTTT
TRBV6-2/TRBV6-3	TRBJ2-7	-	CASSNFKQYF	TGTGCCAGCAGTAATTTCAAGCAGTACTTC
TRBV20-1	TRBJ1-5	-	CSTRGQNNQPQHF	TGCAGTACTCGTGGGCAGAACAATCAGCCCCAGCATTTT
TRBV7-9	TRBJ1-1	-	CASRRDRRNTEAFF	TGTGCCAGCAGACGCGACAGGAGGAACACTGAAGCTTTCTTT